Listed below are T cell receptor beta chains from one sample, sequenced in a study of CD8 T cells in Susac syndrome. TCRdb reanalysed the immunoSEQ multiplex PCR reads using MiXCR and keeps one entry per CDR3 protein. This table holds about 130,000 distinct CDR3 sequences, approximately 94% found once. The specimen sequenced was CD4+ T cells from PBMCs. The receptor set was obtained from a human donor with multiple sclerosis. The conserved cysteine and the conserved F or W are not part of the CDR3 here. A D gene is named only where the DNA matches it firmly.

d_call: TRBD1; v_call: TRBV6-6; cdr3_aa: ASSPRTGNNQPQH
d_call: NA; v_call: TRBV25-1; cdr3_aa: ASSEIDPSTDTQY
d_call: NA; v_call: TRBV5-1; cdr3_aa: ASSPYGQGDEQY
d_call: NA; v_call: TRBV14; cdr3_aa: ASANLVGQETQY
d_call: NA; v_call: TRBV2; cdr3_aa: ASRMDGVTLH
d_call: NA; v_call: TRBV7-2; cdr3_aa: ASSRMGTRFNEQY
d_call: NA; v_call: TRBV4-3; cdr3_aa: ASSQDGLAGSQPQH
d_call: NA; v_call: TRBV12-3/TRBV12-4; cdr3_aa: ASSLAGAGELF
d_call: NA; v_call: TRBV10-3; cdr3_aa: AISEYQGGRGGYT
d_call: NA; v_call: TRBV27; cdr3_aa: ASTPVYRRDGYT
d_call: NA; v_call: TRBV7-9; cdr3_aa: ASSARTTQYGYT
d_call: NA; v_call: TRBV25-1; cdr3_aa: ASSEVGELF
d_call: NA; v_call: TRBV28; cdr3_aa: ASYHGAFSGYT
d_call: TRBD2; v_call: TRBV19; cdr3_aa: ASSTPLAGGVETQY
d_call: NA; v_call: TRBV25-1; cdr3_aa: AHSGALSYEQY
d_call: TRBD2; v_call: TRBV19; cdr3_aa: ASSSPLRLAGEETQY